The 21 T cell receptor beta chains in this list originate from one sample, sequenced in a study of post-analysis software for immune sequencing data. Regarding the study as a whole: Roughly five TRBV segments appeared more often in patients than in controls, and TRBV5-6, TRBV5-1 and TRBV20-1 were among these.

Their antigens remain unidentified. The TCR beta cDNA libraries contained unique molecular identifiers. TCRdb used MiXCR to reprocess the PCR reads, holding one entry per CDR3 protein. The sample holds 700,000 to 900,000 distinct CDR3 sequences, 46% seen once. Sample: blood. These receptors originate from a girl between 5 and 17 years old with multiple sclerosis.

The chain has TRBV7-9 and TRBJ1-4, with 8 bases identical to TRBD1. The CDR3 is 17 residues long. The V gene end was trimmed by 3 bases and the J gene end by 3 bases; junction bases not matched to a gene: 9. Germline lookup yields CDR1 SEHNR and CDR2 FQNEAQ (reference sequence). CDR3 protein: CASSFVTGGTANEKLFF. DNA of the CDR3: TGTGCCAGCAGCTTTGTTACAGGGGGAACTGCTAATGAAAAACTGTTTTTT.

The J gene is TRBJ1-1, the V gene TRBV21-1; TRBD1 is the table's D call, not checked against the DNA. TRBV21-1 is shown as a pseudogene. The CDR3 contains 13 residues. CDR3 region: CASQKGSDTEAFF. Here the CDR3 DNA reads TGTGCCAGCCAAAAGGGGTCGGACACTGAAGCTTTCTTT.

CDR3 in amino acids: CASSLAVGGNTEAFF. The CDR3 nucleotides are TGCGCCAGCAGCCTAGCGGTAGGGGGGAACACTGAAGCTTTCTTT. The chain links TRBV4-3 to TRBJ1-1, with D possibly matching TRBD1 (6 bases). V was shortened by 4 bases and J by 1 base, with 13 bases between the two germline ends. This CDR3 has 15 residues. Germline CDR1 is LGHNA and CDR2 is YSLEER.

The rearrangement uses TRBV28 and TRBJ2-7; D may be TRBD2 (6 bases). The CDR3 has 12 residues. V lost 7 bases and J lost 2, with 9 bases in between. CDR1 MDHEN and CDR2 SYDVKM come from the germline V gene. The CDR3 nucleotides are TGTGCCAGCAATGGCGGGACCTACGAGCAGTACTTC. Encoded protein: CASNGGTYEQYF.

The rearrangement joins TRBV10-3 to TRBJ1-1; 9 positions agree with TRBD1. V was pared by 3 bases and J by 3 bases, with 5 bases of the junction left unmatched. CDR1 ENHRY and CDR2 SYGVKD come from the germline V gene. The CDR3 extends over 15 amino acids. The CDR3 DNA sequence: TGTGCCATCAGTGACCCGGGACAGGGCCACACTGAAGCTTTCTTT. Translation gives CAISDPGQGHTEAFF.

Here the CDR3 DNA reads TGTGCCAGCAGCTTATTAGGACTAGCGAACACCGGGGAGCTGTTTTTT. Translation: CASSLLGLANTGELFF. This chain uses TRBV7-2 with TRBJ2-2; 7 bases are shared with TRBD2. The germline V gene has CDR1 SGHTA and CDR2 FQGNSA. With V trimmed by 2 bases and J by 0 bases, 3 bases remained unmatched. The CDR3 has 16 amino acids.

This clonotype was counted between two and nine times. The chain carries TRBV2 and TRBJ2-7; 9 bases align to TRBD1. The germline V gene encodes CDR1 SNHLY and CDR2 FYNNEI. The CDR3 covers 13 residues. J gave up 2 bases and V 7 bases, and 3 bases lay outside the gene matches. The chain's CDR3 is CASNRQGAYEQYF. CDR3 nucleotide sequence: TGTGCCAGCAACCGACAGGGGGCCTACGAGCAGTACTTC.

This chain connects TRBV28 to TRBJ2-4, with D possibly called TRBD1 or TRBD2 (5 bases each). Judging by the DNA end, TRBJ2-5 fits better; the J call may be wrong. CDR3 length: 16 amino acids. Germline CDR1 and CDR2: MDHEN and SYDVKM. The CDR3 sequence is CASSLYRGETQETQYF. DNA for the CDR3: TGTGCCAGCAGTTTATATCGAGGGGAGACCCAAGAGACCCAGTACTTC.

This clonotype has a handful of counts. A junction end diverges from the germline sequence, so it may reflect a read error. The V gene is TRBV20-1, the J gene TRBJ2-1; no definite D call. Germline-derived CDR1 and CDR2 are DFQATT and SNEGSKA (reference sequence). This CDR3 is built from 16 residues. This chain's CDR3 is CSAHLNTRNTYNEQFF. DNA for the CDR3: TGCAGTGCCCACTTGAATACCCGTAACACCTATAATGAGCAGTTCTTC.

This clonotype appeared a few times. The chain recombines TRBV6-6 with TRBJ2-7, with TRBD1 as a possible D gene (6 bases). This CDR3 comprises 17 residues. The germline gives CDR1 MNHNY, CDR2 SVGAGI (reference sequence). Trimming removed 2 bases from V and 3 bases from J, with 20 bases in between. The CDR3 protein is CASSYPEDRNRIYEQYF. The CDR3 DNA reads as TGTGCCAGCAGTTACCCCGAGGACAGAAATCGAATCTACGAGCAGTACTTC.

The CDR3 nucleotides are TGTGCCACCGCCTGGGGGGGCCTCTCTGGGGCCAACGTCCTGACTTTC. Residues: CATAWGGLSGANVLTF. The chain links TRBV28 to TRBJ2-6, with D possibly being TRBD2 (7 bases). The CDR3 covers 16 residues. V was clipped by 10 bases and J by 0 bases, with 16 bases between them. Germline CDR1 MDHEN, CDR2 SYDVKM. The complete variable domain, with remaining parts taken from reference TRBV28 and TRBJ2-6, reads DVKVTQSSRYLVKRTGEKVFLECVQDMDHENMFWYRQDPGLGLRLIYFSYDVKMKEKGDIPEGYSVSREKKERFSLILESASTNQTSMYLCATAWGGLSGANVLTFGAGSRLTVL.

V gene TRBV7-9 combines with J gene TRBJ2-1; 7 bases align to TRBD1. This CDR3 spans 14 amino acids. Per the germline V gene, CDR1 is SEHNR and CDR2 is FQNEAQ (reference sequence). Germline trimming cut 5 bases from V and 4 bases from J; bases unmatched to any gene: 5. CDR3: CASSLGQVYNEQFF. CDR3 nucleotide sequence: TGTGCCAGCAGCCTCGGACAGGTATACAATGAGCAGTTCTTC. Using reference TRBV7-9 and TRBJ2-1 for the parts outside the CDR3, the full variable domain is DTGVSQNPRHKITKRGQNVTFRCDPISEHNRLYWYRQTLGQGPEFLTYFQNEAQLEKSRLLSDRFSAERPKGSFSTLEIQRTEQGDSAMYLCASSLGQVYNEQFFGPGTRLTVL.

The chain is built from TRBV5-8 and TRBJ2-1, with D perhaps TRBD1 (6 bases). Germline CDR1 SGHTS, CDR2 YDEGEE. The CDR3 runs 13 residues. Trimming stripped 6 bases from V and 9 bases from J, with 16 bases between. The CDR3 loop is CASTPRGYGEQFF. For the CDR3, the DNA is TGTGCCAGCACTCCGAGGGGGTACGGTGAGCAGTTCTTC. The entire variable domain, with the rest obtained from reference TRBV5-8 and TRBJ2-1, is as follows: EAGVTQSPTHLIKTRGQQATLRCSPISGHTSVYWYQQALGLGLQFLLWYDEGEERNRGNFPPRFSGRQFPNYSSELNVNALELEDSALYLCASTPRGYGEQFFGPGTRLTVL.

V is TRBV7-3 and J is TRBJ2-1; tentative D call: TRBD2 (6 bases). In germline, CDR1 is SGHTA, CDR2 FQGTGA. Trimming cost V 5 bases and J 4 bases, with 12 bases left between them. This CDR3 has 14 residues. As DNA, the CDR3 is TGTGCCAGCAGCCCTCAGGGAGGTTACAATGAGCAGTTCTTC. Its translation is CASSPQGGYNEQFF.

This clonotype has more than one count but fewer than ten. The rearrangement joins TRBV6-5 to TRBJ2-3, with a possible D match to TRBD2 (6 bases). The length of the CDR3 is 16 residues. The germline CDR1 and CDR2 sequences are MNHEY and SVGAGI. V lost 2 bases and J lost 0, with 12 bases in between. This CDR3 is CASSYLWSGSTDTQYF. CDR3 nucleotides: TGTGCCAGCAGTTACCTCTGGAGCGGGAGCACAGATACGCAGTATTTT.

The chain has TRBV24-1 and TRBJ2-1; D is unresolved. The CDR3 sequence is 12 residues long. Germline V CDR1 and CDR2: KGHDR, SFDVKD. The V gene lost 7 bases and the J gene lost 15 bases, with 18 bases spanning the gap. Here the CDR3 reads CATSAITGRRFF. The CDR3 DNA sequence: TGTGCCACCAGCGCCATTACCGGCAGGCGGTTCTTC.

The sample holds a few counts of this clonotype. J is TRBJ2-1 and V is TRBV27, with TRBD1 as a possible D gene (6 bases). This CDR3 has 14 residues. Germline lookup yields CDR1 MNHEY and CDR2 SMNVEV (reference sequence). Trimming took off 4 bases at V and 4 bases at J, with 11 bases between the two ends. The CDR3 spells CASSSVRGYNEQFF. The DNA for the CDR3 is TGTGCCAGCAGTTCCGTCAGGGGATACAATGAGCAGTTCTTC.

The CDR3 sequence is CAISGEGETTDTQYF. The CDR3 DNA is TGTGCCATCAGTGGGGAGGGGGAGACGACAGATACGCAGTATTTT. The genes are TRBV10-3 and TRBJ2-3, with D possibly TRBD2 on 7 matching bases. The germline CDR1 and CDR2 sequences are ENHRY and SYGVKD. The V and J ends lost 4 bases and 3 bases respectively, with 14 bases between them. The CDR3 is 15 amino acids.

The chain links TRBV29-1 to TRBJ2-5; D may be TRBD1 (5 bases). The V end was cut by 3 bases, the J end by 1 base, with 15 bases between. The CDR3 runs to 15 residues. The germline gives CDR1 SQVTM, CDR2 ANQGSEA. In nucleotides, the CDR3 is TGCAGCGTTGATACCCCCGACAGCCCCCAAGAGACCCAGTACTTC. This sequence encodes CSVDTPDSPQETQYF.

This clonotype was seen a few times. Relative to the germline gene, one junction end is altered; a read error may explain this. The chain carries TRBV7-7 and TRBJ2-1; D might be TRBD1 (5 bases). Germline values: CDR1 SSHAT, CDR2 FNYEAQ (reference sequence). The CDR3 sequence is 15 residues long. The CDR3 loop reads CASSFRDGVTNEQFF. CDR3 in DNA: TGTGCTAGCAGCTTCAGGGATGGGGTGACCAATGAGCAGTTCTTC.

The rearrangement uses TRBV7-2 and TRBJ2-3; D is possibly TRBD1 (5 bases). This CDR3 comprises 15 residues. Germline values: CDR1 SGHTA, CDR2 FQGNSA. Trimming took 5 bases from V and 1 from J, leaving 13 bases between them. The CDR3 DNA reads TGTGCCAGCAGCCAACCCTTAGGGGGCACAGATACGCAGTATTTT. Translated, it gives CASSQPLGGTDTQYF.